This paragraph covers one T cell receptor (beta chain) sequence. These data originate in a study of blood T cell repertoires in COVID-19. Study information: The origin of the acute and convalescent COVID-19 samples was the United States, Italy and Spain.

Profiling relied on immunoSEQ multiplex PCR, and the TCRdb table lists in-frame clones only, not all of them. The sample has over 30,000 clones, about 85% seen once. In germline, CDR1 is SGHVS, CDR2 FQNEAQ. This CDR3 has 16 amino acids. Unmatched junction bases numbered 6, after V lost 1 base and J lost 3 bases. The sample comprised peripheral blood. This sequence was found in a woman of 80 years or more with active or convalescent COVID-19. The V call is TRBV7-8, the J call TRBJ2-1, with 7 bases identical to TRBD1. The CDR3 is CASSLVGQEYYNEQFF. CDR3 coding DNA: TGTGCCAGCAGCTTAGTCGGACAGGAATACTACAATGAGCAGTTCTTC.